The 7 T cell receptor beta chains below were found in one sample sequenced in a study of T-cell memory formation after mild COVID-19. TCRdb reprocessed the 5' RACE reads with MiXCR, giving one entry per CDR3 protein. The sample has about 250,000 distinct CDR3 sequences, over 15% seen once. Sequencing was done on a sample of PBMCs or a T cell subset sorted from them (not recorded which). The receptors come from an adult woman who had mild COVID-19 (a few samples of this study predate the infection). Cell type and time point are not known.

This clonotype has more than one count but fewer than ten. The CDR3: CASSYGQSSYYGYTF. CDR3 in DNA: TGTGCCAGCAGCTACGGACAGTCTTCGTACTATGGCTACACCTTC. This chain connects TRBV7-9 to TRBJ1-2; D is possibly TRBD1 (6 bases). CDR3 length: 15 amino acids. The germline V and J ends were trimmed by 4 bases and 3 bases, with 15 bases remaining between them. Germline V gives CDR1 SEHNR, CDR2 FQNEAQ (reference sequence).

This clonotype was detected only a few times. This chain joins TRBV6-2 or TRBV6-3 and TRBJ2-2; D assignment may be TRBD1 or TRBD2 (5 bases each). From germline, CDR1 is MNHEY and CDR2 SVGEGT. The CDR3 totals 16 residues. V was pared by 7 bases and J by 3 bases, with 18 bases between. The CDR3 DNA reads as TGTGCCAGCACGGGTACAGGAGTAGCGCACACCGGGGAGCTGTTTTTT. Translation: CASTGTGVAHTGELFF.

This clonotype was seen a few times. The chain joins TRBV30 to TRBJ2-5; D is uncertain. The V gene's germline CDR1 is GTSNPN and CDR2 SVGIG (reference sequence). The CDR3 extends over 11 amino acids. The V gene lost 2 bases and the J gene lost 5 bases, with 6 bases spanning the gap. As DNA, the CDR3 is TGTGCCTGGAGTAGTCCTGAGACCCAGTACTTC. Translation: CAWSSPETQYF.

The gene calls are TRBV6-5 and TRBJ2-7; D might be TRBD1 (6 bases). V was trimmed by 7 bases and J by 2 bases, leaving 18 bases between them. The length of the CDR3 is 15 residues. Germline V gene sequence: CDR1 MNHEY, CDR2 SVGAGI. The CDR3 spells CASTAEAGATYEQYF. For the CDR3, the DNA is TGTGCCAGCACTGCGGAGGCAGGGGCCACCTACGAGCAGTACTTC.

The chain joins TRBV11-2 to TRBJ2-5; TRBD2 aligns across 8 bases. V shed 3 bases and J 5 bases; nucleotides not matched to a gene: 11. The CDR3 sequence is 16 residues long. Germline V gives CDR1 SGHAT, CDR2 FQNNGV. DNA for the CDR3: TGTGCCAGCAGCTTGGGAGCCAGCGGGAGAACTGAGACCCAGTACTTC. This sequence encodes CASSLGASGRTETQYF.

The V call is TRBV24-1, the J call TRBJ2-3, with D hard to call. In germline, CDR1 is KGHDR, CDR2 SFDVKD. V was clipped by 4 bases and J by 7 bases, with 8 bases between them. The CDR3 runs 12 residues. The CDR3 region has the DNA TGTGCCACCAGTGACGAGGTTAATACGCAGTATTTT. This codes for CATSDEVNTQYF.

This clonotype occurred many times. This chain links TRBV3-1 with TRBJ2-7; D tentatively fits TRBD1 or TRBD2 (6 bases each). The germline V gene encodes CDR1 LGHDT and CDR2 YNNKEL (reference sequence). Trimming removed 1 base from V and 10 bases from J, with 11 bases in between. The length of the CDR3 is 12 residues. The CDR3 sequence is CASSQAGGTQYF. In DNA, the CDR3 is TGTGCCAGCAGCCAAGCTGGGGGGACACAGTACTTC.